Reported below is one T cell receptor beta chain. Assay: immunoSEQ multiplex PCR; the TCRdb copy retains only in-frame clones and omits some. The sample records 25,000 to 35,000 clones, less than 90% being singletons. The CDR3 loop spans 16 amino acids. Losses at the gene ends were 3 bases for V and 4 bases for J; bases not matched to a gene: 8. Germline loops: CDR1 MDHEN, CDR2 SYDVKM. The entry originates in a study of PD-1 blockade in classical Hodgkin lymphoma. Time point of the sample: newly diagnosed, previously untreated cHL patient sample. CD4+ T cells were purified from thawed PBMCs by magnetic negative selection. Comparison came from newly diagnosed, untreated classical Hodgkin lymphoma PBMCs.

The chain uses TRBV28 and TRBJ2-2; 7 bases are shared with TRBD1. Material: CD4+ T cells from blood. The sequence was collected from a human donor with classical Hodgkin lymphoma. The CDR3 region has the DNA TGTGCCAGCAGTTTGACTCGGACAGGAGCCACCGGGGAGCTGTTTTTT. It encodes CASSLTRTGATGELFF. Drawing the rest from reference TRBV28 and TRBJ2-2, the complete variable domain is DVKVTQSSRYLVKRTGEKVFLECVQDMDHENMFWYRQDPGLGLRLIYFSYDVKMKEKGDIPEGYSVSREKKERFSLILESASTNQTSMYLCASSLTRTGATGELFFGEGSRLTVL.